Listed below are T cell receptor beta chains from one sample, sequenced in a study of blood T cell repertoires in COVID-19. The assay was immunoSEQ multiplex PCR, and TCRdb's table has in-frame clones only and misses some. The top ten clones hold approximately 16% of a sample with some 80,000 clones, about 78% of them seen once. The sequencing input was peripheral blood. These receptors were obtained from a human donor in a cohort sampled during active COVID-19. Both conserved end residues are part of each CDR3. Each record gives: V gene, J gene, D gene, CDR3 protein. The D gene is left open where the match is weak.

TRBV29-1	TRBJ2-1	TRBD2	CSVGQTSGGYNEQFF
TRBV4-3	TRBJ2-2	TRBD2	CASSHLAATGELFF
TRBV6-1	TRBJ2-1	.	CASSEVGRGFLYNEQFF
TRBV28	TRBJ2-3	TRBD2	CASSFSSGGDSTDTQYF
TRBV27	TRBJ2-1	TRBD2	CASSFATSGGDEQFF
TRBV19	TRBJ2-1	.	CASSSLAGGRSRSSYNEQFF
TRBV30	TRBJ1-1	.	CAALGGSVGYTEAFF
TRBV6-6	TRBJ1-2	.	CASSQTQRGRPDGYTF
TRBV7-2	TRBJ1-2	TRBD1	CASSLGQGYGYTF
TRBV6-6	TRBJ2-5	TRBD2	CASSPRLAGGPGQETQYF
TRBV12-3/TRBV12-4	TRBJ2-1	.	CASSPSGNNEQFF
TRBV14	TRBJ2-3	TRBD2	CASSRGLAGGPLSTDTQYF
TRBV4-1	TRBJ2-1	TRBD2	CASSRTSGTSYNEQFF
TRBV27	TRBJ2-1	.	CASSLSGNSYNEQFF
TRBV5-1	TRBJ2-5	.	CASSLEGRLVQETQYF
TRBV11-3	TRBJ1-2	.	CASSLATGIGGYTF
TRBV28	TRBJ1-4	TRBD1	CASSWDRDNEKLFF
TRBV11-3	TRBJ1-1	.	CASSLRQVPAFF
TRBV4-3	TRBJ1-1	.	CASSQARQITTEAFF
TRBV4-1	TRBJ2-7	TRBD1	CASSQNRGEIYEQYF
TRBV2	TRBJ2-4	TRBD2	CASIGIGRAKGNIQYF
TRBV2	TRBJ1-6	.	CASSEEKGGTYNSPLHF
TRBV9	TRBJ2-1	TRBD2	CASSPRLAGRNEQFF
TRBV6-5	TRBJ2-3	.	CASSMTTVSTDTQYF
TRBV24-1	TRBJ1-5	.	CATSDRNNQPQHF
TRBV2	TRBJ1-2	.	CASTEGNSIYGYTF
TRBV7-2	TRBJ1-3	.	CASSFGQGNTIYF
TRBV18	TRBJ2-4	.	CASSPRGVAKNIQYF
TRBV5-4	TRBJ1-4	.	CASSLDRLDEKLFF
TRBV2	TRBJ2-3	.	CASSEDIPDTQYF
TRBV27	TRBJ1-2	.	CASPPGAYGYTF
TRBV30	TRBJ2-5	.	CAWDQGGFETQYF
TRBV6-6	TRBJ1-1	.	CASSSQVTEAFF
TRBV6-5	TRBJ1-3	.	CASSRGTGDRNTIYF
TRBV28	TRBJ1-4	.	CASSPATGEKLFF
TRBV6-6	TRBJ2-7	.	CASSSREGLSYEQYF
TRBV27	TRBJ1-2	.	CASSLSGASSYGYTF
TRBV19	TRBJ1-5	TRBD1	CASWGLGRQGNQPQHF
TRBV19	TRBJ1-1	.	CASSIFTGGMNTEAFF
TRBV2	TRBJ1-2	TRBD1	CASRLPGYEGQGLVGYTF
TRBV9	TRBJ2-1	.	CASSSTLGEQFF
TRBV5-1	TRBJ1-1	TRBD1	CASSLPDRVNTEAFF